This paragraph reports one T cell receptor (beta chain). No antigen is known for it. The data originate from a study of T cell responses to AZD1222 COVID-19 vaccine. Only in-frame clones appear in the TCRdb table, and some are missing; sequencing was by immunoSEQ multiplex PCR. The sample holds about 110,000 clones, roughly four fifths seen once. The CDR3 loop spans 12 amino acids. Trimming took off 1 base at V and 5 bases at J, with 5 bases between the two ends. Germline loops: CDR1 MDHEN, CDR2 SYDVKM. Study-wide points: Seropositive status at baseline applied to only five or six AZD1222 recipients. The donor cohort was predominantly white British with a female majority, and clonal diversity may have been underestimated. Researchers report vaccine-associated CD4 TCRs spanning spike, with dominance at 160-218 and 743-854.

The sequence was obtained from an adult in good health. Sequences were derived from peripheral blood, sampled on day 0 of AZD1222 vaccination. The chain uses TRBV28 and TRBJ1-1, with unresolved D. The CDR3 DNA reads as TGTGCCAGCAGTTTATACCGTACTGAAGCTTTCTTT. It is translated as CASSLYRTEAFF. The full variable domain, rest sourced from reference TRBV28 and TRBJ1-1, is DVKVTQSSRYLVKRTGEKVFLECVQDMDHENMFWYRQDPGLGLRLIYFSYDVKMKEKGDIPEGYSVSREKKERFSLILESASTNQTSMYLCASSLYRTEAFFGQGTRLTVV.